This T cell receptor (beta chain) was retrieved from a study of blood T cell repertoires in COVID-19. The CDR3 is 11 residues long. In germline, CDR1 is MDHEN, CDR2 SYDVKM. V was shortened by 2 bases and J by 6 bases, with 4 bases between the two germline ends. Each participant's cohort was designated according to participant-reported clinical history. Original analysis: Amplifying reference gene primers gave estimates of nucleated cell counts. Measured with immunoSEQ multiplex PCR; TCRdb has only the in-frame clones, and not every one. The DNA gave D and trimming, while V, J and clone size come from that table. The sample has hundreds of thousands of clones; 80% to 95% are singletons.

The sequenced sample was PBMCs or T cells enriched from blood (not recorded which). J is TRBJ1-1 and V is TRBV28; unclear D gene. This receptor was identified in a woman between 18 and 30 years old who had recovered from COVID-19. The CDR3 sequence is CASSLISEAFF. In DNA, the CDR3 is TGTGCCAGCAGTTTAATATCTGAAGCTTTCTTT.